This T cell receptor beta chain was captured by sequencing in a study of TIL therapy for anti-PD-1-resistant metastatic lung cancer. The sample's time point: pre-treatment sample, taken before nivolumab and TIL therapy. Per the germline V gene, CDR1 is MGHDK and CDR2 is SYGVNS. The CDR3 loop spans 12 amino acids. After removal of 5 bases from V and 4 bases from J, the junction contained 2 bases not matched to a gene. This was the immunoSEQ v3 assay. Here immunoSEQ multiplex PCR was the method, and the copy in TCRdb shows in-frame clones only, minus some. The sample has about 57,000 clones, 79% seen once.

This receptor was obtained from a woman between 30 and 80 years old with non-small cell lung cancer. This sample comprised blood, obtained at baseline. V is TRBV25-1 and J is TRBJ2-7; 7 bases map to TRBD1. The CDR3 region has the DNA TGTGCCAGCAGTTTGACAGGGTACGAGCAGTACTTC. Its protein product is CASSLTGYEQYF.